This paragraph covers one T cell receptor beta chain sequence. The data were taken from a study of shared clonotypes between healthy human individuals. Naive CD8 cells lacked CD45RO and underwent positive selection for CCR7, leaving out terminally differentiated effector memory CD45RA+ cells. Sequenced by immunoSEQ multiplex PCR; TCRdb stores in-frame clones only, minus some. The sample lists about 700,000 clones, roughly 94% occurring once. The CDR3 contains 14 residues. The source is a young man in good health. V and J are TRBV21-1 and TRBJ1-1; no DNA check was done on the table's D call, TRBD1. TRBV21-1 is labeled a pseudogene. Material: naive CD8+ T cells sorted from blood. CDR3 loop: CASSNISGNTEAFF. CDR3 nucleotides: TGTGCCAGCAGCAATATATCAGGGAACACTGAAGCTTTCTTT.